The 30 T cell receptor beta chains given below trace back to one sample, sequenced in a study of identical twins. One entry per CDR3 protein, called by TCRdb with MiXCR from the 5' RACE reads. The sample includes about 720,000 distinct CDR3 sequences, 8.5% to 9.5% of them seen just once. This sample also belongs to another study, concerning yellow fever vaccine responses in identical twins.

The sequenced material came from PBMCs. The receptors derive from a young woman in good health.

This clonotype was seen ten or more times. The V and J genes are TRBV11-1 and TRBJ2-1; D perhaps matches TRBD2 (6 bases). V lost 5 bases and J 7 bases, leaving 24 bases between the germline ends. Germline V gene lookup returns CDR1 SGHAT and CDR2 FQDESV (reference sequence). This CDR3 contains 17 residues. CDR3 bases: TGTGCCAGCAGCCCCCGGTCGACTTTTGGGAGGATGAATGAGCAGTTCTTC. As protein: CASSPRSTFGRMNEQFF.

The CDR3 sequence: CASSRQGKYSYEQYF. Here the CDR3 DNA reads TGTGCCAGCAGTCGACAGGGCAAATATAGCTACGAGCAGTACTTC. The V and J genes are TRBV6-1 and TRBJ2-7, with TRBD1 identical over 7 bases. The CDR3 is made up of 15 amino acids. V shed 5 bases, J shed 3 bases, and the junction held 10 bases outside the gene matches. Germline values: CDR1 MNHNS, CDR2 SASEGT.

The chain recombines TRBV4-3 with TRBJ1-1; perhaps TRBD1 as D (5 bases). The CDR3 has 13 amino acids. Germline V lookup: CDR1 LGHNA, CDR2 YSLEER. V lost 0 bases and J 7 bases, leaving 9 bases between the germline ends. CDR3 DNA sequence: TGCGCCAGCAGCCAAGATTTGGGGGTTGAAGCTTTCTTT. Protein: CASSQDLGVEAFF.

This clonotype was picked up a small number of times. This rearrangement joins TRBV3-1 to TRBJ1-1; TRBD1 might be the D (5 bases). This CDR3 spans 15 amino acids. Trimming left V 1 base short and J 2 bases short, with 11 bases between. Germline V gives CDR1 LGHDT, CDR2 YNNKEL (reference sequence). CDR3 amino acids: CASSQVPGTNTEAFF. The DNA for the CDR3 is TGTGCCAGCAGCCAAGTACCGGGGACTAACACTGAAGCTTTCTTT.

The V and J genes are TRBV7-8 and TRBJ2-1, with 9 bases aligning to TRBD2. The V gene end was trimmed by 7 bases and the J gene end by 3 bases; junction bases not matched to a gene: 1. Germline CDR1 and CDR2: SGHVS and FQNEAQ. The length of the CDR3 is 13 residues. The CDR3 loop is CASTREGYNEQFF. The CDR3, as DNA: TGTGCCAGCACGCGGGAGGGCTACAATGAGCAGTTCTTC.

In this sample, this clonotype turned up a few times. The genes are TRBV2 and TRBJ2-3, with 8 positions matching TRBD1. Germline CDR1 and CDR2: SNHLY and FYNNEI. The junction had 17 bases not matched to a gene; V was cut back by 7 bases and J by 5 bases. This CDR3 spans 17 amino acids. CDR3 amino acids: CASKLDPGGVGIDTQYF. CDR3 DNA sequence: TGTGCCAGCAAGCTAGACCCAGGGGGCGTTGGGATAGATACGCAGTATTTT. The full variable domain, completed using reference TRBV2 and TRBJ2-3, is EPEVTQTPSHQVTQMGQEVILRCVPISNHLYFYWYRQILGQKVEFLVSFYNNEISEKSEIFDDQFSVERPDGSNFTLKIRSTKLEDSAMYFCASKLDPGGVGIDTQYFGPGTRLTVL.

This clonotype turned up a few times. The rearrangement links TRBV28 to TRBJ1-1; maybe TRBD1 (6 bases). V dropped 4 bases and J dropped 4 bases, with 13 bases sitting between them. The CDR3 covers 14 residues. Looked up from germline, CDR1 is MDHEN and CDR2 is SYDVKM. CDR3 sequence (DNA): TGTGCCAGCAGTTCAACAGGGAGGACCACTGAAGCTTTCTTT. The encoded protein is CASSSTGRTTEAFF. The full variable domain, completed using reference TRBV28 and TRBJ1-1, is DVKVTQSSRYLVKRTGEKVFLECVQDMDHENMFWYRQDPGLGLRLIYFSYDVKMKEKGDIPEGYSVSREKKERFSLILESASTNQTSMYLCASSSTGRTTEAFFGQGTRLTVV.

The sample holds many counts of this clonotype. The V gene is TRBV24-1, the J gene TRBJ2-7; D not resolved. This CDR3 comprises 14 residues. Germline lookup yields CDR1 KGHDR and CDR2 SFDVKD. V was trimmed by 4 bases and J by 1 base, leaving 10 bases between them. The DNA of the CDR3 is TGTGCCACCAGTGAAGGTCCCCCGTCCTACGAGCAGTACTTC. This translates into CATSEGPPSYEQYF.

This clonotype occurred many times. The CDR3 nucleotides are TGTGCCAGCAGCTCGATAGGTACCGGGGAGCTGTTTTTT. Its protein product is CASSSIGTGELFF. This rearrangement joins TRBV7-9 to TRBJ2-2; no clear D. The V end was cut by 4 bases, the J end by 5 bases, with 8 bases between. The CDR3 runs 13 residues. Per germline, CDR1 SEHNR and CDR2 FQNEAQ (reference sequence).

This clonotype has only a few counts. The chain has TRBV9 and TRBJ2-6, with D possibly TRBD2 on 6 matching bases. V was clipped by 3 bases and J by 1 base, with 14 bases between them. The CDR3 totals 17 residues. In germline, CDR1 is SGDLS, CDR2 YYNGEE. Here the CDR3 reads CASSDRVRESGANVLTF. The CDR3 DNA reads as TGTGCCAGCAGCGACAGAGTACGGGAGTCTGGGGCCAACGTCCTGACTTTC.

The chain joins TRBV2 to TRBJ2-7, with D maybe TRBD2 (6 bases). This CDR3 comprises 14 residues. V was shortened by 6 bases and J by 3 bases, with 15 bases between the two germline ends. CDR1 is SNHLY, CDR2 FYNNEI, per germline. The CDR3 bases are TGTGCCAGCAGCACTCCCGAGGGACTCTACGAGCAGTACTTC. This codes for CASSTPEGLYEQYF.

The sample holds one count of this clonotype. The CDR3 reads CASSLTGQTVTYEQYF. In nucleotides, the CDR3 is TGTGCCAGCAGTTTGACCGGACAGACTGTAACCTACGAGCAGTACTTC. The rearrangement uses TRBV27 and TRBJ2-7; tentative D call: TRBD1 (6 bases). V lost 3 bases to trimming and J lost 2 bases, with 17 bases between them. There are 16 residues in the CDR3. CDR1 is MNHEY and CDR2 is SMNVEV in the germline V gene (reference sequence).

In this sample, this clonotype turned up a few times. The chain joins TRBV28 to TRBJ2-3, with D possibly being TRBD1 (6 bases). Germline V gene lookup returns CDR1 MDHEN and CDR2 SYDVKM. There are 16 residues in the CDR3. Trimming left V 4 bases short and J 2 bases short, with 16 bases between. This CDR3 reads CASSYSRGRNTDTQYF. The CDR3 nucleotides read TGTGCCAGCAGTTACTCCAGGGGTCGGAACACAGATACGCAGTATTTT.

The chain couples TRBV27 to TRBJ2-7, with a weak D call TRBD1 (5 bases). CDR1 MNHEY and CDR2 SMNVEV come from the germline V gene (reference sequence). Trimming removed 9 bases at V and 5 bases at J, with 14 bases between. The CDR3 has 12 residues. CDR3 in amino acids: CAREQGVHEQYF. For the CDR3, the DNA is TGTGCCAGGGAGCAGGGTGTCCACGAGCAGTACTTC.

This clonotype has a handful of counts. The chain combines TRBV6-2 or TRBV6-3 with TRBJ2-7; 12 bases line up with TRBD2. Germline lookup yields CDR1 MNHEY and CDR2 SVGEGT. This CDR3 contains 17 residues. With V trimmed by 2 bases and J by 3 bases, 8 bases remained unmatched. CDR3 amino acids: CASSYPLGLAGNYEQYF. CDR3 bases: TGTGCCAGCAGTTACCCCCTCGGACTAGCGGGAAACTACGAGCAGTACTTC.

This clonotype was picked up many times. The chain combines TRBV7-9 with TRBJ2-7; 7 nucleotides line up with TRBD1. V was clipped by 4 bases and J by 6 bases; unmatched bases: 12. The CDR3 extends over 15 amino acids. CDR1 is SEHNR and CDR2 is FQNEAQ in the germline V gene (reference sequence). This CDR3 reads CASSSNRGPYTEQYF. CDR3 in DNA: TGTGCCAGCAGCTCGAACAGGGGTCCTTATACCGAGCAGTACTTC.

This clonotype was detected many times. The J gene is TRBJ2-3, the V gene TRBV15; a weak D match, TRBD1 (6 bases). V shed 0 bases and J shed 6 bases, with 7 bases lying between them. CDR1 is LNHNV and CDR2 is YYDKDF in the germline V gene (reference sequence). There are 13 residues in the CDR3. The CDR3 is CATSRERGDTQYF. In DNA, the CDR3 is TGTGCCACCAGCAGAGAGAGGGGGGATACGCAGTATTTT.

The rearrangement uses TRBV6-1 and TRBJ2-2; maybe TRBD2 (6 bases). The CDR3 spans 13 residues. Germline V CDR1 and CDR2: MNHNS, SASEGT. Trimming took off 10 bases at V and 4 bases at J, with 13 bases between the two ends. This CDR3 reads CAIGGAGTGELFF. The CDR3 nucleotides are TGTGCCATCGGGGGAGCGGGCACCGGGGAGCTGTTTTTT.

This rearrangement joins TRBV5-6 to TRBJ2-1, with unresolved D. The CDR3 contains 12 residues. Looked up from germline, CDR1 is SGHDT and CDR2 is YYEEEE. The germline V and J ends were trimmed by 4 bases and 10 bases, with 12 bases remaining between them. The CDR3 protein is CASSQVRWEQFF. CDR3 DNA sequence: TGTGCCAGCAGCCAGGTCCGGTGGGAGCAGTTCTTC.

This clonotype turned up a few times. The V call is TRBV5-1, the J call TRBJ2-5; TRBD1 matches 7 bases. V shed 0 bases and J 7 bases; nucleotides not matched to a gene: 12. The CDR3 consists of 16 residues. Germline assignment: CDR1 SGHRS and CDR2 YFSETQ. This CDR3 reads CASSLDAQGTGGTQYF. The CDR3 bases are TGCGCCAGCAGCTTGGACGCACAGGGGACCGGAGGGACCCAGTACTTC. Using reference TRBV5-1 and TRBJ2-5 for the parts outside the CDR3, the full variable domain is KAGVTQTPRYLIKTRGQQVTLSCSPISGHRSVSWYQQTPGQGLQFLFEYFSETQRNKGNFPGRFSGRQFSNSRSEMNVSTLELGDSALYLCASSLDAQGTGGTQYFGPGTRLLVL.

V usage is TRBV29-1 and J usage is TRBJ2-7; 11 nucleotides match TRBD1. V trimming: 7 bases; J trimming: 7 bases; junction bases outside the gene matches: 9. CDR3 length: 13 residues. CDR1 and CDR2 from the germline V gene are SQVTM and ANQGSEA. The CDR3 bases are TGCAGCGCTCATCGTGGGACAGGGGGAGAGCAGTACTTC. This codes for CSAHRGTGGEQYF.

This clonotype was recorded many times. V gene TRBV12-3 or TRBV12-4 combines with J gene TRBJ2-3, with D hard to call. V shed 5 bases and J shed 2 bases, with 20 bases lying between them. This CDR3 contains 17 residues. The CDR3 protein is CASSPIRLDADTDTQYF. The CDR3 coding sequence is TGTGCCAGCAGTCCAATCCGACTGGACGCAGACACAGATACGCAGTATTTT.

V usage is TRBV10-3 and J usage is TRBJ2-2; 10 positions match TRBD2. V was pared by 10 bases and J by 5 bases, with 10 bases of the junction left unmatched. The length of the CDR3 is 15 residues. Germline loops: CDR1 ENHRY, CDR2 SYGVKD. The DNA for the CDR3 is TGTGCCACCGGACTAGCGGAAGCTGGGACCGGGGAGCTGTTTTTT. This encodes CATGLAEAGTGELFF.

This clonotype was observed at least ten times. CDR3 in DNA: TGTGCCAGCAGTCACTCGGATGGCGCTGAAGCTTTCTTT. Translation: CASSHSDGAEAFF. V and J are TRBV4-2 and TRBJ1-1; D gene ambiguous. Germline CDR1 and CDR2: LGHNA and YNFKEQ. Between the trimmed V and J ends, which lost 6 bases and 6 bases, there was a span of 14 bases. This CDR3 is built from 13 residues.

The CDR3 sequence: CASSGGQPIQETQYF. The CDR3 DNA reads TGTGCCAGCAGCGGGGGACAGCCTATCCAAGAGACCCAGTACTTC. The gene calls are TRBV21-1 and TRBJ2-5; TRBD1, the table's D call, lacks a check against the DNA. TRBV21-1 is a known pseudogene. The CDR3 totals 15 residues.

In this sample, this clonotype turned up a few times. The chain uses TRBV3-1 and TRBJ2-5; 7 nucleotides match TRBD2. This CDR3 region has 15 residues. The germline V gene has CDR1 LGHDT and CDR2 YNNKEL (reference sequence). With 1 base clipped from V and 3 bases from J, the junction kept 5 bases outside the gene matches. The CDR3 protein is CASSQVWAGEETQYF. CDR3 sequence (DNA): TGTGCCAGCAGCCAAGTCTGGGCGGGGGAAGAGACCCAGTACTTC.

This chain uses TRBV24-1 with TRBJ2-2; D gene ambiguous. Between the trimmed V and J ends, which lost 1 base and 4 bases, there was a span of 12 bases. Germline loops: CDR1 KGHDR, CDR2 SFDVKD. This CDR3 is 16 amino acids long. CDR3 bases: TGTGCCACCAGTGATTTTGGGCAGTCGGGCACCGGGGAGCTGTTTTTT. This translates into CATSDFGQSGTGELFF.

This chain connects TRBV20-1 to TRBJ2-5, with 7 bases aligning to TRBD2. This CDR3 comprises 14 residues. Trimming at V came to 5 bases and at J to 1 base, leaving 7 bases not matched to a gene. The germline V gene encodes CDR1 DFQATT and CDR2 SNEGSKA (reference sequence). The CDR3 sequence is CSAPLGGIQETQYF. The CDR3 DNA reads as TGCAGTGCTCCCCTCGGGGGGATCCAAGAGACCCAGTACTTC.

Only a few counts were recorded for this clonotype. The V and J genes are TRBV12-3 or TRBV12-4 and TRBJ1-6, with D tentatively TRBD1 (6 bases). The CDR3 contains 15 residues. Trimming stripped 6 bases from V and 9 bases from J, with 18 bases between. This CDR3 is CASSQSTGLSSPLHF. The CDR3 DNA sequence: TGTGCCAGCAGCCAATCGACAGGTTTAAGTTCACCCCTCCACTTT.

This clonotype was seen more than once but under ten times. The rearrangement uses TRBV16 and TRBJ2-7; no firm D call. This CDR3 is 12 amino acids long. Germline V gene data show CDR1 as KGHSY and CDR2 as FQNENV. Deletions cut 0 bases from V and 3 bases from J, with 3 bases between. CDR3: CASSQSRYEQYF. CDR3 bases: TGTGCCAGCAGCCAATCCCGCTACGAGCAGTACTTC.